This T cell receptor beta chain originates from a study of cytomegalovirus exposure and HLA in healthy donors. 60 Vbeta and 13 Jbeta primers were used in PCR. Profiled with immunoSEQ multiplex PCR; TCRdb holds only in-frame clones, not every one. The ten top clones account for 2% to 2.5%, within a sample of more than 140,000 clones. The germline V gene encodes CDR1 SGHTA and CDR2 FQGNSA. CDR3 length: 14 amino acids. V gave up 4 bases and J gave up 5 bases; unmatched junction bases: 1. The TCR sequence derives from a woman younger than 30 in good health and CMV-seronegative. The sequencing input was PBMCs. The V gene is TRBV7-2, the J gene TRBJ2-3; TRBD2 agrees at 12 bases. DNA of the CDR3: TGTGCCAGCAGCTCGACTAGCGGGAGAGATACGCAGTATTTT. As protein: CASSSTSGRDTQYF.